Below, one T cell receptor (beta chain) is given with its context. What it binds is not known. This specimen comes from a study of blood T cells in healthy people across ages. Germline V gives CDR1 SGHDT, CDR2 YYEEEE. The CDR3 runs to 14 residues. V was clipped by 0 bases and J by 8 bases, with 13 bases between them. Findings and caveats of the study: Bulk PBMC profiling left naive and antigen-experienced comparisons inconclusive. Higher diversity, along with more naive CD4+ cells, distinguished long-lived donors from aged donors.

A second 7 to 11 cycle PCR used barcoded and J-beta primers. Tagging of each cDNA molecule was performed by a template-switch adaptor with 12 random nucleotides. The yield of each sample was at least 2.5 million CDR3-containing paired-end reads. TCRdb called the 5' RACE reads again in MiXCR, with one record for every CDR3 protein. The sample consists of roughly 1.4 million distinct CDR3 sequences, 59% of them appearing once. This TCR came from a man between 18 and 35 years old in good health. This rearrangement joins TRBV5-6 to TRBJ2-3, with D tentatively TRBD2 (5 bases). Specimen: blood. CDR3 nucleotides: TGTGCCAGCAGCTTGGTTAGTAGTGGAGGTACGCAGTATTTT. Its translation is CASSLVSSGGTQYF.